This T cell receptor (beta chain) was documented in a study of Tregs in tolerant kidney transplant recipients. Study results and limitations: In tolerant patients, donor-specific Tregs outgrew total Tregs, suggesting antigen-driven expansion.

Turning to this clone: Antigen: not known.

Some clones are missing from TCRdb's copy, which holds only in-frame ones; the method was immunoSEQ multiplex PCR. Found here are tens of thousands of clones, 80% to 95% of them singletons; the top ten hold around 1.6%. Related graft donors supplied nonmyeloablative bone marrow transplants, and mixed chimerism was transient. Trimming left V 2 bases short and J 2 bases short, with 8 bases between. Germline V gives CDR1 SGHTA, CDR2 FQGNSA. The CDR3 is 14 residues long. The gene calls are TRBV7-2 and TRBJ2-3, with D perhaps TRBD2 (6 bases). This TCR derives from a human patient who received a combined kidney and bone marrow transplant. T cells may partly derive from the graft donor. Sample: CD4+ T cells from blood (PBMCs), taken 12 months after the transplant. The CDR3 reads CASSLIAVTDTQYF. CDR3 nucleotide sequence: TGTGCCAGCAGCTTAATAGCGGTCACAGATACGCAGTATTTT.